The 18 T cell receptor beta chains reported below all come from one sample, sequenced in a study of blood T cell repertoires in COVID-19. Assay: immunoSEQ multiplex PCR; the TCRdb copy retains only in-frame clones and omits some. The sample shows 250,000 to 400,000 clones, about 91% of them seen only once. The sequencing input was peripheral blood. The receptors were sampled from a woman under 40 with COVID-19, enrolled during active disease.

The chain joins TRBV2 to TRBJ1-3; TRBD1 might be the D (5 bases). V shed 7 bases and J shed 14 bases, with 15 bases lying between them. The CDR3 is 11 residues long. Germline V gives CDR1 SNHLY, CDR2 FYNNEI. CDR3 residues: CASISQGTVYF. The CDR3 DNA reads TGTGCCAGCATCAGTCAGGGTACCGTATATTTT.

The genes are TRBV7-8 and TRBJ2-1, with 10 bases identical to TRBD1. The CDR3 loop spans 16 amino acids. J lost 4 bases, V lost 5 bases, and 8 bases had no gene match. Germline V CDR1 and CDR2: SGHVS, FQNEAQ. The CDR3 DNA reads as TGTGCCAGCAGCCTGGACAGGGGGTTTTCTTACAATGAGCAGTTCTTC. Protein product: CASSLDRGFSYNEQFF.

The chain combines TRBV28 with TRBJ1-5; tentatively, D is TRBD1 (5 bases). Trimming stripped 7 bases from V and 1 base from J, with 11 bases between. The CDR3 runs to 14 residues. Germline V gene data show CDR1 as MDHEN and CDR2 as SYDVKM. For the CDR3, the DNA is TGTGCCAGCACTTTTGGGGGGAGCAATCAGCCCCAGCATTTT. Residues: CASTFGGSNQPQHF. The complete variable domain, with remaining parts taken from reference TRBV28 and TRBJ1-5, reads DVKVTQSSRYLVKRTGEKVFLECVQDMDHENMFWYRQDPGLGLRLIYFSYDVKMKEKGDIPEGYSVSREKKERFSLILESASTNQTSMYLCASTFGGSNQPQHFGDGTRLSIL.

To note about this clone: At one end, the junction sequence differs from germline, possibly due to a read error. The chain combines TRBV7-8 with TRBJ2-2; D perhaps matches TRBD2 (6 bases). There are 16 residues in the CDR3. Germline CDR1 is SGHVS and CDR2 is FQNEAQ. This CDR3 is CASTLGGTVYTGELFF. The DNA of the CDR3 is TGTGCCAGCACCTTAGGAGGGACTGTTTACACCGGGGAGCTGTTTTTT.

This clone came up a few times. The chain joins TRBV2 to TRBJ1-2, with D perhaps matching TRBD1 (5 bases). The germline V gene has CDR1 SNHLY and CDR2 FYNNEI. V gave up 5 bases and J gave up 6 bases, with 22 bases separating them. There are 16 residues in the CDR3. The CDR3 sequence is CASSPNTGRGGHGYTF. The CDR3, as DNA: TGTGCCAGCAGTCCCAATACGGGTAGGGGAGGCCATGGCTACACCTTC.

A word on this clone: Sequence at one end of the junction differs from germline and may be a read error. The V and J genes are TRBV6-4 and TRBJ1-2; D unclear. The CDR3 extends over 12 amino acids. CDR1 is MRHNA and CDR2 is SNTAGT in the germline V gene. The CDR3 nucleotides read TGTGCCAGCAGTGACTCTACCGAGCCACTACTCTTC. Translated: CASSDSTEPLLF.

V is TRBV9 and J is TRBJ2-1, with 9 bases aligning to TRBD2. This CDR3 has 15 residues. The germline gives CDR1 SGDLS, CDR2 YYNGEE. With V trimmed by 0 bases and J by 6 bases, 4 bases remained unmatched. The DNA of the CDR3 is TGTGCCAGCAGCGTAGGCGGGGGGGCAGGCAATGAGCAGTTCTTC. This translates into CASSVGGGAGNEQFF. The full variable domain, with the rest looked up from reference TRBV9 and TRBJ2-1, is DSGVTQTPKHLITATGQRVTLRCSPRSGDLSVYWYQQSLDQGLQFLIQYYNGEERAKGNILERFSAQQFPDLHSELNLSSLELGDSALYFCASSVGGGAGNEQFFGPGTRLTVL.

As DNA, the CDR3 is TGTGCCAGCAGCTTACCCGGGGGAGAGACCCAGTACTTC. Protein product: CASSLPGGETQYF. The chain recombines TRBV7-9 with TRBJ2-5; a weak D match, TRBD2 (6 bases). The germline V gene has CDR1 SEHNR and CDR2 FQNEAQ (reference sequence). The CDR3 consists of 13 residues. Trimming left V 2 bases short and J 4 bases short, with 8 bases between.

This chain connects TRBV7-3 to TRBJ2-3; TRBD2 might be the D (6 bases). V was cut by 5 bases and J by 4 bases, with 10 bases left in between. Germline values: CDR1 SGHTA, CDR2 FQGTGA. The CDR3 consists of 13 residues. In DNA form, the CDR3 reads TGTGCCAGCAGCGCGCCGGGGGCAGATACGCAGTATTTT. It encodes CASSAPGADTQYF. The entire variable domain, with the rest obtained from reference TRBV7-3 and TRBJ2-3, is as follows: GAGVSQTPSNKVTEKGKYVELRCDPISGHTALYWYRQSLGQGPEFLIYFQGTGAADDSGLPNDRFFAVRPEGSVSTLKIQRTERGDSAVYLCASSAPGADTQYFGPGTRLTVL.

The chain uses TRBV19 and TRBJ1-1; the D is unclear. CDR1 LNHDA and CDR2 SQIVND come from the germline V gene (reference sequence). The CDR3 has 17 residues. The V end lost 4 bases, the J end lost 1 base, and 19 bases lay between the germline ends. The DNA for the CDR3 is TGTGCCAGTAGTAGAATTCATTGGATATCGGGGAACACTGAAGCTTTCTTT. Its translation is CASSRIHWISGNTEAFF.

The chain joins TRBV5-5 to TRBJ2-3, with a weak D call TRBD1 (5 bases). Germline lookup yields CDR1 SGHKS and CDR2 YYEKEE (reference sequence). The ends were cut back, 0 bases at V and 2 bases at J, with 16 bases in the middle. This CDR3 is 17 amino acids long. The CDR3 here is CASSLELGLKLTDTQYF. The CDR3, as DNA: TGTGCCAGCAGCTTGGAATTGGGGCTCAAACTCACAGATACGCAGTATTTT.

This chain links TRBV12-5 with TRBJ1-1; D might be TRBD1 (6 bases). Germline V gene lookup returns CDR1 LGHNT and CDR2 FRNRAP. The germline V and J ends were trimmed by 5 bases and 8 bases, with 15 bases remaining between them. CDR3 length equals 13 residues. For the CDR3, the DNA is TGTGCTAGTGGTCCGGGGACAAGACCCGAAGCTTTCTTT. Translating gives CASGPGTRPEAFF.

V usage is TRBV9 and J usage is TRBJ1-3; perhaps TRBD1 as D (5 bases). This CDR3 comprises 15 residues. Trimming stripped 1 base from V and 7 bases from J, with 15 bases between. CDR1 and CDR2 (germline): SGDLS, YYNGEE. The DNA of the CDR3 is TGTGCCAGCAGCGTAAGTTGGGGCCCGACTAACACCATATATTTT. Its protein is CASSVSWGPTNTIYF.

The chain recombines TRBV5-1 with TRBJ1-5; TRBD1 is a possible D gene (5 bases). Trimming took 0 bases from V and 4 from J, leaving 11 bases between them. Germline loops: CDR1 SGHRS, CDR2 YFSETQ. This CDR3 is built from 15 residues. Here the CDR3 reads CASSLGGGVNQPQHF. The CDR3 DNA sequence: TGCGCCAGCAGCTTGGGCGGGGGTGTAAATCAGCCCCAGCATTTT.

CDR3 sequence: CASSQDLGGSYEQYF. In DNA form, the CDR3 reads TGCGCCAGCAGCCAAGACCTCGGGGGGTCCTACGAGCAGTACTTC. The chain recombines TRBV4-1 with TRBJ2-7; 7 bases map to TRBD2. This CDR3 contains 15 residues. Per germline, CDR1 MGHRA and CDR2 YSYEKL. With V trimmed by 0 bases and J by 1 base, 3 bases remained unmatched.

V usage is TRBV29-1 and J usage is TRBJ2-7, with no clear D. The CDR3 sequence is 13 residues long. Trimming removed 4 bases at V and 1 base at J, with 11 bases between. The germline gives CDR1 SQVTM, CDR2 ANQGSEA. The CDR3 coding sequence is TGCAGCGTTGTTAGAGGTGCTTCCTACGAGCAGTACTTC. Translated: CSVVRGASYEQYF.

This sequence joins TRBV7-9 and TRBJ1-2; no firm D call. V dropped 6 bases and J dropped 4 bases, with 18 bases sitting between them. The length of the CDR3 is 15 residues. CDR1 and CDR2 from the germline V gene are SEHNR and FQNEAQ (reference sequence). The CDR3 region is CASRNLAAPFYGYTF. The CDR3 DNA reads TGTGCCAGCAGGAATCTCGCGGCACCCTTCTATGGCTACACCTTC.

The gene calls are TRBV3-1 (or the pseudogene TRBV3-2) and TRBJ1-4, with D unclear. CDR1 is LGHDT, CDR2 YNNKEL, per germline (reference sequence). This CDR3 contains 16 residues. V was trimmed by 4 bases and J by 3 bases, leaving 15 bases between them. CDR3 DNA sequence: TGTGCCAGCAGCCTCGAAGGAGGGTCTGCTAATGAAAAACTGTTTTTT. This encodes CASSLEGGSANEKLFF.